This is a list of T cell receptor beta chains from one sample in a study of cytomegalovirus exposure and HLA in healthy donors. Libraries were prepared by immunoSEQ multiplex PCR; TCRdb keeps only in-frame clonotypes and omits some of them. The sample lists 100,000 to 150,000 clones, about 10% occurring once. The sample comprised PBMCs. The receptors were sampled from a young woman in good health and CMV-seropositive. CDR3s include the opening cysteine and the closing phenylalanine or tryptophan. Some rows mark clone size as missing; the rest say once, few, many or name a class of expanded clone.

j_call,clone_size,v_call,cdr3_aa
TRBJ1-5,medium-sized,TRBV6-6,CASTLSNQPQHF
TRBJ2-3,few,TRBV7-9,CASSPKRLAGVSADTQYF
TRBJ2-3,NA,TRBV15,CATRLAATTDTQYF
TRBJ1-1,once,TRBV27,CASSFLGQAEAFF
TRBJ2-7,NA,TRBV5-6,CASSLVAVPYEQYF
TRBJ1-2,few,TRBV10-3,CAAGQESNYGYTF
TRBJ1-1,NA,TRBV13,CASSLGRTGVNTEAFF
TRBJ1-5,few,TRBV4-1,CASSDGQSLGDNQPQHF
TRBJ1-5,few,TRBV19,CASSIGQGSRYSNQHQHF
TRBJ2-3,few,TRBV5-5,CASTLMTSGFFADTQYF
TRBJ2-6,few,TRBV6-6,CAILVLSGANVLTF
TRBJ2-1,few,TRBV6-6,CASSYSRLADNEQFF
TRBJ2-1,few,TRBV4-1,CASSPTALLNEQFF